A single sample gave rise to the 16 T cell receptor beta chains below, sequenced in a study of cytomegalovirus exposure and HLA in healthy donors. Amplification used 60 Vbeta primers and 13 Jbeta primers. Using immunoSEQ multiplex PCR, the repertoire was profiled, and TCRdb retains in-frame clones only, with some absent. Counted here are about 120,000 clones, 74% occurring once; the ten biggest clones make up approximately 3.8%. The sequenced sample consisted of PBMCs. The receptors shown here come from a man aged 40-49 years in good health and CMV-seropositive.

V usage is TRBV12-5 and J usage is TRBJ1-2, with TRBD1 as a possible D gene (5 bases). The V end was cut by 5 bases, the J end by 7 bases, with 11 bases between. The CDR3 is 12 amino acids. CDR1 is LGHNT and CDR2 is FRNRAP in the germline V gene. This CDR3 is CASGPRDFGYTF. Written as DNA, the CDR3 is TGTGCTAGTGGTCCCCGGGACTTTGGCTACACCTTC.

This clone showed up just once. This chain connects TRBV11-2 to TRBJ2-1; maybe TRBD1 (5 bases). CDR3 length: 15 amino acids. V was pared by 3 bases and J by 3 bases, with 12 bases between. Germline lookup yields CDR1 SGHAT and CDR2 FQNNGV. The CDR3 loop is CASSFSSTVYNEQFF. In DNA, the CDR3 is TGTGCCAGCAGCTTCAGCTCGACAGTCTACAATGAGCAGTTCTTC.

The rearrangement uses TRBV5-4 and TRBJ2-3; D possibly corresponds to TRBD2 (6 bases). The germline V gene encodes CDR1 SGHNT and CDR2 YYREEE (reference sequence). CDR3 length equals 17 residues. Trimming left V 3 bases short and J 0 bases short, with 17 bases between. CDR3 DNA sequence: TGTGCCAGCAGCTGGGATTGGGTGGCGGGAAGCACAGATACGCAGTATTTT. Amino acids: CASSWDWVAGSTDTQYF.

This rearrangement joins TRBV6-1 to TRBJ2-1, with 7 bases matching TRBD2. The CDR3 is 14 amino acids. V was clipped by 10 bases and J by 2 bases; unmatched bases: 8. CDR1 is MNHNS and CDR2 is SASEGT in the germline V gene. The CDR3 sequence: CATRRGETYNEQFF. The CDR3, as DNA: TGTGCCACCCGTCGGGGGGAGACCTACAATGAGCAGTTCTTC.

This chain uses TRBV28 with TRBJ1-4; 7 bases are shared with TRBD1. The CDR3 runs 15 residues. Germline trimming cut 5 bases from V and 3 bases from J; bases unmatched to any gene: 6. The germline gives CDR1 MDHEN, CDR2 SYDVKM. In nucleotides, the CDR3 is TGTGCCAGCAGTCCTCAGGGGGTGGCTAATGAAAAACTGTTTTTT. This sequence encodes CASSPQGVANEKLFF.

The gene calls are TRBV7-3 and TRBJ2-3; D is possibly TRBD2 (5 bases). V was trimmed by 4 bases and J by 6 bases, leaving 14 bases between them. Germline CDR1 is SGHTA and CDR2 is FQGTGA. This CDR3 region has 14 residues. CDR3 sequence (DNA): TGTGCCAGCAGCTCGTACGTCGGGGTCGATACGCAGTATTTT. Encoded protein: CASSSYVGVDTQYF.

This clone was seen once. The chain links TRBV7-2 to TRBJ1-2, with no clear D. The V gene lost 0 bases and the J gene lost 8 bases, with 19 bases spanning the gap. Germline V gene data show CDR1 as SGHTA and CDR2 as FQGNSA. CDR3 length: 16 amino acids. For the CDR3, the DNA is TGTGCCAGCAGCTTAGCCGTCGGGTCTCCAAGCGAGGGCTACACCTTC. Protein product: CASSLAVGSPSEGYTF.

This chain connects TRBV7-3 to TRBJ2-3; maybe TRBD2 (5 bases). Germline V CDR1 and CDR2: SGHTA, FQGTGA. Trimming took off 6 bases at V and 4 bases at J, with 29 bases between the two ends. The CDR3 has 19 residues. The CDR3, as DNA: TGTGCCAGCAGTCTTACCCCCCCCCGAGGGCCCGGTTTTCCAGATACGCAGTATTTT. Protein: CASSLTPPRGPGFPDTQYF.

There are a few counts of this clone. The chain has TRBV6-6 and TRBJ1-2; tentative D call: TRBD1 (5 bases). Between the trimmed V and J ends, which lost 2 bases and 5 bases, there was a span of 12 bases. CDR3 length: 14 amino acids. Germline V gene lookup returns CDR1 MNHNY and CDR2 SVGAGI (reference sequence). Here the CDR3 DNA reads TGTGCCAGCAGTTACGGGGCGGAACCTTATGGCTACACCTTC. This codes for CASSYGAEPYGYTF.

The J gene is TRBJ2-5, the V gene TRBV10-3, with 9 bases matching TRBD2. The CDR3 sequence is 15 residues long. The germline V gene has CDR1 ENHRY and CDR2 SYGVKD. Germline trimming cut 2 bases from V and 5 bases from J; bases unmatched to any gene: 6. The CDR3 protein is CAISEGAGGKETQYF. In DNA, the CDR3 is TGTGCCATCAGTGAGGGTGCGGGAGGGAAGGAGACCCAGTACTTC.

The rearrangement joins TRBV6-1 to TRBJ1-3, with 9 bases matching TRBD1. The CDR3 is 19 amino acids. Trimming took 4 bases from V and 3 from J; bases not matched to a gene: 16. Per germline, CDR1 MNHNS and CDR2 SASEGT. CDR3 in DNA: TGTGCCAGCAGTGGGATCGGGGGACCGGGACAGGGATTTGGAAACACCATATATTTT. Translating it yields CASSGIGGPGQGFGNTIYF.

J is TRBJ2-7 and V is TRBV19; D is perhaps TRBD2 (6 bases). Between the trimmed V and J ends, which lost 4 bases and 0 bases, there was a span of 22 bases. The CDR3 has 18 residues. The germline CDR1 and CDR2 sequences are LNHDA and SQIVND (reference sequence). In DNA, the CDR3 is TGTGCCAGTAGTAACTCCCCTTTCGGGGGAGACCTCTCCTACGAGCAGTACTTC. Protein product: CASSNSPFGGDLSYEQYF.

The V call is TRBV2, the J call TRBJ2-7; no firm D call. Germline V lookup: CDR1 SNHLY, CDR2 FYNNEI. The CDR3 runs to 10 residues. Trimming left V 6 bases short and J 4 bases short, with 4 bases between. CDR3 nucleotides: TGTGCCAGCAGCAGATACGAGCAGTACTTC. The encoded protein is CASSRYEQYF.

A note on this clone: Within the sample, other DNA sequences also encode this same CDR3. The chain uses TRBV6-1 and TRBJ1-4; a weak D match, TRBD1 (5 bases). V dropped 2 bases and J dropped 3 bases, with 10 bases sitting between them. CDR1 is MNHNS, CDR2 SASEGT, per germline. The CDR3 totals 15 residues. CDR3 sequence: CASSELGAANEKLFF. CDR3 bases: TGTGCCAGCAGTGAACTTGGGGCGGCTAATGAAAAACTGTTTTTT.

This clone was recorded only once. V is TRBV19 and J is TRBJ1-2, with 8 bases matching TRBD1. CDR1 LNHDA and CDR2 SQIVND come from the germline V gene (reference sequence). Unmatched junction bases numbered 6, after V lost 3 bases and J lost 3 bases. The CDR3 is 15 amino acids. This CDR3 is CASSISTGADYGYTF. The CDR3 nucleotides are TGTGCCAGTAGTATTTCGACAGGGGCAGACTATGGCTACACCTTC. Full variable domain (outside the CDR3, taken from reference TRBV19 and TRBJ1-2): DGGITQSPKYLFRKEGQNVTLSCEQNLNHDAMYWYRQDPGQGLRLIYYSQIVNDFQKGDIAEGYSVSREKKESFPLTVTSAQKNPTAFYLCASSISTGADYGYTFGSGTRLTVV.

This chain joins TRBV30 and TRBJ2-1, with 11 bases matching TRBD2. V lost 8 bases and J lost 5; bases outside the gene matches: 5. Germline V CDR1 and CDR2: GTSNPN, SVGIG (reference sequence). This CDR3 comprises 13 residues. In nucleotides, the CDR3 is TGTGCCAGAACTAGCGGGGGAGACAATGAGCAGTTCTTC. This encodes CARTSGGDNEQFF.